This T cell receptor beta chain was found in a study of blood T cells in healthy people across ages. Findings and limits, study-wide: Unsorted PBMC material precluded a definitive naive versus antigen-experienced comparison.

For the second PCR, which ran for 7 to 11 cycles, a sample-barcoded 5' primer and a J-beta primer mix were used. Each cDNA molecule carried a tag from a template-switch adaptor that contained 12 random nucleotides. TCRdb reanalysed the 5' RACE reads using MiXCR and keeps one entry per CDR3 protein. The data show under 800,000 distinct CDR3 sequences, roughly 20% seen once. The CDR3 consists of 14 residues. Germline CDR1 reads SGHRS; CDR2 reads YFSETQ. The ends lost 2 bases at V and 2 bases at J; junction bases unmatched: 3. With regard to this clonotype: Its specificity is not known.

The clonotype comes from a man aged 65 to 85 in good health. V usage is TRBV5-1 and J usage is TRBJ2-5, with 7 bases that match TRBD1. The sequenced material came from blood. The CDR3 protein is CASSFQGVQETQYF. The CDR3 region has the DNA TGCGCCAGCAGCTTTCAGGGGGTACAAGAGACCCAGTACTTC.